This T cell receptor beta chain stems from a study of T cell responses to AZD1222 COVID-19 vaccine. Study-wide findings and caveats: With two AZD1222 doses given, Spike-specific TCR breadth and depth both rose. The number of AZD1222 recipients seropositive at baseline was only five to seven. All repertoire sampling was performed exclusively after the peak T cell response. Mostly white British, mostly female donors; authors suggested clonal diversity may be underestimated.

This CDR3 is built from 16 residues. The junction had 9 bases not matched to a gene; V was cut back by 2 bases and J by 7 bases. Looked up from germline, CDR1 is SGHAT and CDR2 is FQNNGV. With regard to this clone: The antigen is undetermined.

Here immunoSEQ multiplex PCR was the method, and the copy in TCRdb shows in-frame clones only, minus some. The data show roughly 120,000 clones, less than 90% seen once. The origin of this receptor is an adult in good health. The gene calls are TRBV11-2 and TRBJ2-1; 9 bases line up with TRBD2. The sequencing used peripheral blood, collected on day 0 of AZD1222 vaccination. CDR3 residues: CASSLMAGGPVNEQFF. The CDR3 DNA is TGTGCCAGCAGCTTAATGGCGGGAGGGCCAGTTAATGAGCAGTTCTTC.